The rows below give T cell receptor beta chains drawn from one sample of a study of cytomegalovirus exposure and HLA in healthy donors. Clones were read by immunoSEQ multiplex PCR, and TCRdb kept only the in-frame ones, dropping some. The repertoire includes more than 150,000 clones, approximately 84% of them detected once, and around 7% sits in the top ten. Sequences were obtained from PBMCs. Receptors originate from a woman in her 40s in good health and CMV-seropositive. CDR3s leave out the opening cysteine and the closing phenylalanine or tryptophan. The order of the fields is D gene, J gene, V gene, CDR3 protein. D genes are given only for firm matches.

>NA|TRBJ1-6|TRBV27
ASSLSTGNSPLH
>NA|TRBJ2-7|TRBV28
ASSGTRGVYEQY
>TRBD1|TRBJ1-1|TRBV11-1
ASSFDRDPEAF
>NA|NA|TRBV5-1
ASSLLGDYEQY
>TRBD1|TRBJ2-3|TRBV9
ASSAQGASTDTQY
>TRBD1|TRBJ1-2|TRBV15
ATSRGPTGNYGYT
>TRBD1|TRBJ1-2|TRBV6-5
ASSYTTGDLGGYT
>NA|TRBJ1-1|TRBV7-9
ASSFGTPDEAF
>NA|TRBJ1-1|TRBV25-1
ASSAAGTEKAF
>TRBD1|TRBJ1-5|TRBV19
ASRRVEGQGSNQPQH
>TRBD1|TRBJ2-7|TRBV30
AWSDRGREQY
>TRBD1|TRBJ1-2|TRBV11-1
ASSLSRGHGYT
>TRBD1|TRBJ2-5|TRBV18
ASSRTGVSQETQY
>TRBD2|TRBJ2-3|TRBV19
ASSITSGGSTDTQY
>TRBD1|TRBJ1-6|TRBV7-2
ASSFSSSRDSTSPLH
>NA|TRBJ1-2|TRBV7-8
ASSLGITGSYGYT
>TRBD2|TRBJ2-2|TRBV9
ASSVTSGGEANTGELF
>TRBD1|TRBJ2-7|TRBV28
ASNKDRVYEQY
>TRBD1|TRBJ1-2|TRBV6-6
ASSYLHDRDYGYT
>TRBD1|TRBJ1-2|TRBV30
AWTPGTGGYGYT
>NA|TRBJ1-5|TRBV5-6
ASSYSGTGQPQH